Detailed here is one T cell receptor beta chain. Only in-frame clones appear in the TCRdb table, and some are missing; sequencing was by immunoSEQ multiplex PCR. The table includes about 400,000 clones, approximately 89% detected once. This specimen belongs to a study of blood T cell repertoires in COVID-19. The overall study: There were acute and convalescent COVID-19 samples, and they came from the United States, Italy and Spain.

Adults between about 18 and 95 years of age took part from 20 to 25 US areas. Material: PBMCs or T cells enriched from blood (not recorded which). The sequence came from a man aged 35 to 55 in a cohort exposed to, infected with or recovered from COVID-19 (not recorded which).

In nucleotides, the CDR3 is TGTGCCAGCAGCAAGCGACAGGGGGCGGATTCTGGCGAGCAGTACTTC. As protein: CASSKRQGADSGEQYF. The V gene is TRBV11-1, the J gene TRBJ2-7, with 10 nucleotides matching TRBD1. V was clipped by 5 bases and J by 6 bases; unmatched bases: 13. CDR3 length: 16 amino acids. Germline loops: CDR1 SGHAT, CDR2 FQDESV (reference sequence).